Listed below are T cell receptor beta chains from one sample, sequenced in a study of cytomegalovirus exposure and HLA in healthy donors. Only in-frame clones appear in the TCRdb table, and some are missing; sequencing was by immunoSEQ multiplex PCR. The sample lists approximately 160,000 clones, 85% to 90% occurring once. Sequenced sample: PBMCs. These receptors all stem from a man aged 18 to 30 in good health and CMV-seropositive. CDR3s include the opening cysteine and the closing phenylalanine or tryptophan. Each record gives: clone size, D gene, J gene, V gene, CDR3 DNA, CDR3 protein. The D gene is left open where the match is weak. Clone size is shown for a subset of rows, as once, few, many or a class of expanded clone.

>.|TRBD1|TRBJ1-2|TRBV29-1
TGCAGCGTTTACGGGCGGACAGGGATCGGCTACACCTTC
CSVYGRTGIGYTF
>.|.|TRBJ1-2|TRBV7-2
TGTGCCAGCAAACCGGGACAAACTAATGGCTACACCTTC
CASKPGQTNGYTF
>.|TRBD1|TRBJ2-7|TRBV10-1
TGCGCCAGCAGTGAAGGACAGGGGCCATCCTACGAGCAGTACTTC
CASSEGQGPSYEQYF
>.|TRBD1|TRBJ2-5|TRBV7-7
TGTGCTAGCAGCCGCGGGACAGGGGAAGAGACCCAGTACTTC
CASSRGTGEETQYF
>.|.|TRBJ2-1|TRBV27
TGTGCCAGCAGTTTTTCGGGTGGCAATGAGCAGTTCTTC
CASSFSGGNEQFF
>.|TRBD1|TRBJ2-7|TRBV6-5
TGTGCCAGCAGGACCCCCGGGACAGACTACGAGCAGTACTTC
CASRTPGTDYEQYF
>.|.|TRBJ1-2|TRBV2
TGTGCCAGCAGTGTACAAAACAACTATGGCTACACCTTC
CASSVQNNYGYTF
>.|TRBD2|TRBJ2-1|TRBV7-8
TGTGCCAGCAGCTTATTATACAGGACTAGCGGGAGATACAATGAGCAGTTCTTC
CASSLLYRTSGRYNEQFF
>.|.|TRBJ2-7|TRBV28
TGTGCCAGCAGTTCTTCCGGGACTGGCCCCTACGAGCAGTACTTC
CASSSSGTGPYEQYF
>once|.|TRBJ1-5|TRBV19
TGTGCCAGTACCGACATGGGGGCGGCTAGCAATCAGCCCCAGCATTTT
CASTDMGAASNQPQHF
>.|TRBD2|TRBJ2-1|TRBV19
TGTGCCAGTAGTATGCAAGGACTAGCGGGAGCTAGGAGCTCCTACAATGAGCAGTTCTTC
CASSMQGLAGARSSYNEQFF
>.|.|TRBJ2-5|TRBV4-1
TGCGCCAGCAGCCAGGAACAGGACAGTTTTCAAGAGACCCAGTACTTC
CASSQEQDSFQETQYF
>once|.|TRBJ2-1|TRBV12-5
TGTGCTAGAAGTATGGGACAGGGTATAGCGGGAGGTTACAATGAGCAGTTCTTC
CARSMGQGIAGGYNEQFF
>.|.|TRBJ2-1|TRBV7-9
TGTGCCAGCAGCTTATTCGGCAGAAGGACAAAGGTGCGTGAGCAGTTCTTC
CASSLFGRRTKVREQFF
>.|TRBD2|TRBJ2-1|TRBV5-4
TGTGCCAGCAGCTTCGGACTAGGAGACGGTGAGCAGTTCTTC
CASSFGLGDGEQFF
>.|.|TRBJ2-7|TRBV29-1
TGCAGCGTTGGCCCCGGACAGAACCTCTACGAGCAGTACTTC
CSVGPGQNLYEQYF
>.|TRBD2|TRBJ2-2|TRBV6-5
TGTGCCAGCAGAGATTTAGCGGGAGCCGGGGAGCTGTTTTTT
CASRDLAGAGELFF
>.|.|TRBJ1-1|TRBV19
TGTGCCAGTAGTGGCAGGGGACATGAAGCTTTCTTT
CASSGRGHEAFF
>.|TRBD2|TRBJ2-7|TRBV7-9
TGTGCCAGCAGCGGTACTAGCGAACTCTCCTACGAGCAGTACTTC
CASSGTSELSYEQYF
>.|.|TRBJ1-1|TRBV19
TGTGCCAGTAGTGGACAGTTAAACACTGAAGCTTTCTTT
CASSGQLNTEAFF
>once|.|TRBJ1-3|TRBV6-1
TGTGCCAGCAGGAAGGGGCCTGCGGGAAACACCATATATTTT
CASRKGPAGNTIYF
>.|TRBD2|TRBJ2-5|TRBV7-6
TGTGCCAGCAGCCTGGGACTAGCCGGGGAGACCCAGTACTTC
CASSLGLAGETQYF
>.|TRBD1|TRBJ2-7|TRBV20-1
TGCGGTGGACAGGGGTTTGATGAGCAGTACTTC
CGGQGFDEQYF
>.|TRBD1|TRBJ1-5|TRBV19
TGTGCCAGTAGTACCCCGGGACAGGCTAGCAATCAGCCCCAGCATTTT
CASSTPGQASNQPQHF